The present entry profiles one T cell receptor beta chain with its context. Establishment of the diagnosis relied upon clinical symptoms, serum thyroxine, TRAb, thyroid ultrasound and orbital computed tomography. The source of the sample is a study of Graves' ophthalmopathy and Graves' hyperthyroidism. The sequenced template was RNA, covering the TCR beta CDR3 region. An initial RT-PCR round employing HTBI primers preceded a second-round multiplex PCR. TCRdb fed the multiplex PCR reads into MiXCR, producing one record per CDR3 protein. The table has 600,000 to 950,000 distinct CDR3 sequences, around 40% seen once. CDR3 length: 14 residues. The ends lost 3 bases at V and 7 bases at J; junction bases unmatched: 8. Per the germline V gene, CDR1 is SGHAT and CDR2 is FQDESV (reference sequence).

The J gene is TRBJ2-5, the V gene TRBV11-1; 7 bases fit TRBD2. The sequencing input was peripheral blood. The source of this sequence is an adult man with Graves' ophthalmopathy. This chain's CDR3 is CASSFGTTGTTQYF. DNA for the CDR3: TGTGCCAGCAGCTTCGGGACTACCGGAACGACCCAGTACTTC.